A single sample gave rise to the 21 T cell receptor beta chains below, sequenced in a study of shared clonotypes between healthy human individuals. Some clones are missing from TCRdb's copy, which holds only in-frame ones; the method was immunoSEQ multiplex PCR. The table lists about 680,000 clones, around three quarters of them singletons. The sample consisted of memory CD4+ T cells sorted from blood. Described subset: CD45RA-negative fraction. These TCRs come from a woman aged 25 to 39 in good health.

The J gene is TRBJ2-5, the V gene TRBV29-1; TRBD1 agrees at 11 bases. Trimming took 8 bases from V and 4 from J; bases not matched to a gene: 9. The germline CDR1 and CDR2 sequences are SQVTM and ANQGSEA. The CDR3 loop spans 14 amino acids. CDR3 residues: CSSSGTGGGETQYF. The CDR3 coding sequence is TGCAGCAGTTCCGGGACAGGGGGAGGAGAGACCCAGTACTTC.

The gene calls are TRBV6-6 and TRBJ1-5, with 7 positions matching TRBD1. CDR3 size: 15 residues. J gave up 3 bases and V 4 bases, and 6 bases lay outside the gene matches. Germline V gene lookup returns CDR1 MNHNY and CDR2 SVGAGI (reference sequence). The CDR3 loop reads CASSSRGSNNQPQHF. CDR3 nucleotides: TGTGCCAGCAGTTCCAGGGGGAGTAACAATCAGCCCCAGCATTTT.

This chain uses TRBV7-2 with TRBJ2-3; TRBD1 might be the D (5 bases). The CDR3 is made up of 16 amino acids. The germline V and J ends were trimmed by 0 bases and 1 base, with 11 bases remaining between them. Germline loops: CDR1 SGHTA, CDR2 FQGNSA. CDR3 region: CASSLAWGPGTDTQYF. CDR3 in DNA: TGTGCCAGCAGCTTAGCGTGGGGCCCTGGCACAGATACGCAGTATTTT.

The gene calls are TRBV5-1 and TRBJ1-4; D is uncertain. The germline V and J ends were trimmed by 10 bases and 0 bases, with 7 bases remaining between them. The CDR3 extends over 12 amino acids. CDR1 and CDR2 (germline): SGHRS, YFSETQ. The CDR3 sequence is CACKATNEKLFF. The DNA for the CDR3 is TGCGCCTGTAAAGCAACTAATGAAAAACTGTTTTTT.

This clone was detected once. This chain joins TRBV10-1 and TRBJ1-5; tentative D call: TRBD1 (5 bases). The CDR3 consists of 12 residues. Germline V CDR1 and CDR2: WNHNN, SYGVQD (reference sequence). V lost 9 bases and J lost 4, with 10 bases in between. The CDR3, as DNA: TGCGCCAGTGGTGGGGCAAATCAGCCCCAGCATTTT. It codes for CASGGANQPQHF.

This clone was counted a few times. A much bigger clone sits one base away, suggesting this may be a read error. This sequence joins TRBV11-2 and TRBJ2-5, with D unresolved. CDR1 is SGHAT, CDR2 FQNNGV, per germline. This CDR3 is 13 amino acids long. With 1 base removed from V and 0 bases from J, the gap between germline ends came to 3 bases. CDR3 protein: CASSLADQETQYF. The CDR3 DNA follows: TGTGCCAGCAGCTTAGCGGACCAAGAGACCCAGTACTTC.

The J gene is TRBJ2-1, the V gene TRBV6-5; no firm D call. The length of the CDR3 is 13 residues. The ends were cut back, 7 bases at V and 9 bases at J, with 16 bases in the middle. Germline-derived CDR1 and CDR2 are MNHEY and SVGAGI. The chain's CDR3 is CASTLPQLGEQFF. For the CDR3, the DNA is TGTGCCAGCACCCTACCCCAGCTAGGTGAGCAGTTCTTC.

The chain couples TRBV5-5 to TRBJ2-7; TRBD1 aligns across 7 bases. Trimming removed 0 bases from V and 2 bases from J; junction bases left unmatched: 8. CDR3 length: 16 amino acids. Germline-derived CDR1 and CDR2 are SGHKS and YYEKEE (reference sequence). This chain's CDR3 is CASSLGFVGQAYEQYF. DNA for the CDR3: TGTGCCAGCAGCTTGGGTTTTGTTGGACAGGCCTACGAGCAGTACTTC.

The chain links TRBV29-1 to TRBJ2-6; D may be TRBD1 or TRBD2 (5 bases each). Germline assignment: CDR1 SQVTM and CDR2 ANQGSEA. V was pared by 5 bases and J by 0 bases, with 14 bases between. The CDR3 sequence is 16 residues long. CDR3 bases: TGCAGCGTTCCGGGACGTAAGAGCTCTGGGGCCAACGTCCTGACTTTC. It is translated as CSVPGRKSSGANVLTF.

The chain links TRBV11-2 to TRBJ2-5; D might be TRBD1 (6 bases). CDR1 and CDR2 (germline): SGHAT, FQNNGV. V was clipped by 1 base and J by 3 bases, with 12 bases between them. This CDR3 region has 15 residues. The CDR3, as DNA: TGTGCCAGCAGCTTAGTTCGTTGGACAGAAGAGACCCAGTACTTC. This gives the protein CASSLVRWTEETQYF.

This clone was counted at least ten times. At the DNA level, this CDR3 is encoded by other sequences in the same sample as well. The chain joins TRBV15 to TRBJ1-5, with TRBD1 matching 9 bases. Germline V gives CDR1 LNHNV, CDR2 YYDKDF (reference sequence). CDR3 size: 14 residues. V lost 3 bases and J lost 6; bases outside the gene matches: 3. CDR3 bases: TGTGCCACCAGCAGGGACAGGGGAGGTCAGCCCCAGCATTTT. It codes for CATSRDRGGQPQHF. Together with reference TRBV15 and TRBJ1-5, the CDR3 gives the full variable domain: DAMVIQNPRYQVTQFGKPVTLSCSQTLNHNVMYWYQQKSSQAPKLLFHYYDKDFNNEADTPDNFQSRRPNTSFCFLDIRSPGLGDTAMYLCATSRDRGGQPQHFGDGTRLSIL.

The CDR3 protein is CASSLDRDFNQPQHF. The CDR3 DNA sequence: TGTGCCAGCAGCTTAGACAGGGATTTTAATCAGCCCCAGCATTTT. The V call is TRBV7-9, the J call TRBJ1-5, with D tentatively TRBD1 (6 bases). The CDR3 sequence is 15 residues long. Per germline, CDR1 SEHNR and CDR2 FQNEAQ (reference sequence). V lost 1 base to trimming and J lost 4 bases, with 11 bases between them.

This clone was seen at least ten times. V is TRBV2 and J is TRBJ2-7; tentative D call: TRBD1 (6 bases). CDR3 length: 14 residues. With 4 bases removed from V and 5 bases from J, the gap between germline ends came to 15 bases. Germline loops: CDR1 SNHLY, CDR2 FYNNEI. The CDR3, as DNA: TGTGCCAGCAGTGGGTTTGGGTACAGGGACGAGCAGTACTTC. This encodes CASSGFGYRDEQYF.

This chain joins TRBV6-5 and TRBJ2-1; 11 bases fit TRBD1. The CDR3 has 13 residues. J was trimmed by 7 bases and V by 8 bases; bases with no gene match: 4. The germline CDR1 and CDR2 sequences are MNHEY and SVGAGI. The DNA of the CDR3 is TGTGCCAGCCGGGACAGGGGGGTTAATGAGCAGTTCTTC. Translation: CASRDRGVNEQFF.

This chain joins TRBV5-1 and TRBJ2-3, with D possibly matching TRBD2 (6 bases). The CDR3 sequence is 17 residues long. Germline CDR1 is SGHRS and CDR2 is YFSETQ. V was clipped by 1 base and J by 4 bases, with 19 bases between them. The chain's CDR3 is CASSLRAGGASADTQYF. CDR3 nucleotide sequence: TGCGCCAGCAGCTTGAGAGCCGGGGGAGCAAGTGCAGATACGCAGTATTTT.

The chain combines TRBV28 with TRBJ1-2; 7 bases fit TRBD1. The CDR3 totals 17 residues. V lost 6 bases and J lost 4; bases outside the gene matches: 17. The germline CDR1 and CDR2 sequences are MDHEN and SYDVKM. This CDR3 reads CASRPQFVRDSIYGYTF. The DNA for the CDR3 is TGTGCCAGCAGGCCCCAGTTTGTCCGGGACAGTATCTATGGCTACACCTTC.

The chain combines TRBV5-5 with TRBJ2-7, with TRBD1 as a possible D gene (6 bases). Germline V gives CDR1 SGHKS, CDR2 YYEKEE (reference sequence). The CDR3 runs 14 residues. The V end lost 2 bases, the J end lost 3 bases, and 12 bases lay between the germline ends. The CDR3 sequence: CASSFYREGYEQYF. In DNA form, the CDR3 reads TGTGCCAGCAGCTTCTACAGGGAAGGCTACGAGCAGTACTTC.

The genes are TRBV28 and TRBJ1-2; D gene unclear. This CDR3 contains 14 residues. CDR1 is MDHEN and CDR2 is SYDVKM in the germline V gene. The V end was cut by 4 bases, the J end by 8 bases, with 17 bases between. CDR3 loop: CASSSSFRSGGYTF. The CDR3 DNA sequence: TGTGCCAGCAGTTCGAGCTTCAGGTCGGGGGGCTACACCTTC.

The chain carries TRBV19 and TRBJ1-1; 9 bases are a match to TRBD1. Germline V gives CDR1 LNHDA, CDR2 SQIVND (reference sequence). The CDR3 extends over 20 amino acids. Trimming cost V 8 bases and J 0 bases; bases outside gene matches: 22. The CDR3 region has the DNA TGTGCCAGTTCTCTGGGGGGACAGGGTTTTCAAACGGTCCTGAACACTGAAGCTTTCTTT. This codes for CASSLGGQGFQTVLNTEAFF.

This clone was recorded a few times. CDR3 loop: CASSSRQGVSEGYTF. CDR3 in DNA: TGTGCCAGCAGCTCTCGACAGGGGGTGTCTGAAGGCTACACCTTC. V is TRBV11-2 and J is TRBJ1-2; 9 bases are a match to TRBD1. The trim removed 4 bases at V and 8 bases at J, leaving 11 bases unmatched. Germline V lookup: CDR1 SGHAT, CDR2 FQNNGV. The CDR3 is 15 amino acids.

V is TRBV9 and J is TRBJ2-5; D may be TRBD2 (5 bases). Germline V gene sequence: CDR1 SGDLS, CDR2 YYNGEE. V lost 0 bases, J lost 7 bases, and 13 bases lay in between. This CDR3 has 14 residues. As DNA, the CDR3 is TGTGCCAGCAGCGTAGAAATCACCGGAGGGACCCAGTACTTC. It is translated as CASSVEITGGTQYF.